This entry is about one TCR beta chain. The specificity of this receptor is unknown. Within one base of it there is no much larger clone, and no base qualities were kept. The CDR3 sequence holds 16 residues, the cysteine and phenylalanine included. Just the 48-base CDR3 DNA is kept, in frame starting at base 1. As encoded in the germline V gene, CDR1 is ENHRY while CDR2 is SYGVKD. Ends trimmed: V by 11 bases, J by 5 bases; bases unmatched to a gene: 14. This sample is part of a study of graft-versus-host responses after intestinal transplantation (dated by TCRdb to the early 2020s). Notes on the research overall: Recipients received multivisceral, liver-intestinal, or isolated intestinal transplants. Anti-thymocyte globulin induction was given to all recipients, followed by maintenance tacrolimus and steroids for around three years. After intestinal transplantation, graft-versus-host and host-versus-graft alloreactive T cell clones were followed in the graft, circulation and bone marrow using bulk TCR-beta CDR3 sequencing. To identify alloreactive clones, pre-transplant mixed lymphocyte reaction products were sequenced and then compared with unstimulated pre-transplant donor and recipient T cells. The cohort enrolled 24 intestinal transplant recipients, one of whom was a retransplant, and a few patients without pretransplant specimens were excluded. A peak of at least 4% donor T cells among recipient peripheral blood mononuclear cells was the definition used for donor T cell macrochimerism. Instead of going to the commercial service, samples from a few later patients were sequenced in-house on an Illumina MiSeq and processed with MiXCR. Summary of the overall study and its limitations: In patients with donor T cell macrochimerism, the allografts had high GvH to HvG T cell clonal ratios. GvH clones turned up in recipient bone marrow, with some appearing earlier in ileal mucosa or blood, a pattern consistent with an intestinal mucosal origin. Conclusions were limited by the relatively low number and heterogeneity of intestinal transplant patients. Early after transplant, peak levels of circulating GvH clones were associated with declines in HvG clones.

The time point label for this specimen denotes: cells obtained before transplantation from donor or recipient. CD3+CD4+ and CD3+CD8+ populations were FACS-sorted from unstimulated pre-transplant donor and recipient cells taken from spleen or lymph nodes. Receptors were amplified or captured by the immunoSEQ multiplex PCR assay. For most patients, genomic DNA was isolated with the Qiagen DNeasy Blood and Tissue Kit and sent frozen to Adaptive Biotechnologies for TCR sequencing. High-throughput TCR-beta CDR3 sequencing of genomic DNA from most patients was performed by Adaptive Biotechnologies. Under the source paper's analysis protocol: Adaptive's ImmunoSEQ software was the source of the TCR sequencing data for 15 to 20 patients, while three other patients were processed with MiXCR and VDJtools. To correct CD4 versus CD8 sorting errors, any sequence found in both subsets at a frequency ratio below 5:1 was removed. CDR3 nucleotide sequences shared between donor and recipient were removed because their origin could not be assigned. At least 2-fold expansion over unstimulated cells and a minimum CFSE-low frequency of 0.002% (template counts) or 0.001% (read counts) were required for clones to be classified as alloreactive. A clone was considered mappable if detected in the sequenced pre-transplant spleen, lymph node, or MLR CFSE-low populations of the donor or recipient. Cumulative frequency of alloreactive clones was calculated as a percentage of all sequences weighted by copy number. TCRdb retrieved this table from immuneACCESS and kept in-frame rearrangements only. Not all clones are present; in checked studies, unresolved V genes account for under half, and no reason is known for the remainder. For V, J and clone size, that table is used; D and trimming come from the DNA. The sample includes 85,000 to 90,000 clones, with 91% observed a single time. Clones ranked in the top ten supply 0.3% to 0.35% of the sample.

Here the chain combines TRBV10-3 and TRBJ2-5, and 13 bases in between align with TRBD2. Specimen: unstimulated CD4+ T cells sorted from spleen or lymph node cells, collected before transplant. The origin of this receptor is a human donor who was the organ donor for an intestinal transplant. At the DNA level, the sequence is TGTGCCTCCAAAAGGACTAGCGGGGGCCCGTGGGAGACCCAGTACTTC. It specifies CASKRTSGGPWETQYF.